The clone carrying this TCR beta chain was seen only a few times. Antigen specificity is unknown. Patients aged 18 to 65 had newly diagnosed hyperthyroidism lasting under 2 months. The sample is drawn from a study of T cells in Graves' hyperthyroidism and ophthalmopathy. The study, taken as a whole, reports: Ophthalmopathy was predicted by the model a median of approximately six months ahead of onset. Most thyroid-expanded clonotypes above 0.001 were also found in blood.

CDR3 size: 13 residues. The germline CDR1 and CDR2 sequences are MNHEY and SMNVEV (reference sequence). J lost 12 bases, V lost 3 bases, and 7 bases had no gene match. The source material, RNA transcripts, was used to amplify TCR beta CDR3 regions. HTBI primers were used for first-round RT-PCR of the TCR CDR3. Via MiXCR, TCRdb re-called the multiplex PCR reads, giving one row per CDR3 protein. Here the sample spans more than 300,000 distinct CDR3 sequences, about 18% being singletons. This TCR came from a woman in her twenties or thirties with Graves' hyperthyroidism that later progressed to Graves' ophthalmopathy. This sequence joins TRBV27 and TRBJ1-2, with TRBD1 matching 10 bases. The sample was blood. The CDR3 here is CASSFVGTGDHTF. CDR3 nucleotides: TGTGCCAGCAGTTTTGTCGGGACAGGGGACCACACCTTC.